These T cell receptor beta chains were read from a single sample in a study of early T cells in non-severe SARS-CoV-2 infection. TCRdb independently ran MiXCR on the 5' RACE reads; one entry per CDR3 protein. Of around 70,000 distinct CDR3 sequences detected, 9% to 15% appear once; the ten largest clones hold more than 1.5%. The sequenced sample was whole blood. The receptor source for this set is an adult who was a healthcare worker with PCR-confirmed SARS-CoV-2 infection or an uninfected control (not recorded which). CDR3s include the opening cysteine and the closing phenylalanine or tryptophan. A D gene is named only where the DNA matches it firmly. Rows may omit the clone size; those that give it use once, few, many or a size class.

J gene	V gene	D gene	clone size	CDR3 protein	CDR3 DNA
TRBJ2-5	TRBV11-2	TRBD1	few	CASSFFGTEETQYF	TGTGCCAGCAGCTTCTTTGGGACAGAAGAGACCCAGTACTTC
TRBJ2-1	TRBV6-1	NA	few	CASSLLLGGEQFF	TGTGCCAGCAGCCTCCTTCTGGGGGGTGAGCAGTTCTTC
TRBJ2-3	TRBV6-5	TRBD1	few	CASSRYGTATDTQYF	TGTGCCAGCAGTCGCTATGGGACAGCCACAGATACGCAGTATTTT
TRBJ2-7	TRBV29-1	NA	once	CSARQDLEQYF	TGCAGCGCTAGACAGGATCTCGAGCAGTACTTC
TRBJ2-3	TRBV11-2	NA	few	CASSQLPLRVGGTDTQYF	TGTGCCAGCAGCCAGCTACCTCTTAGGGTCGGCGGCACAGATACGCAGTATTTT
TRBJ2-4	TRBV20-1	TRBD2	NA	CSARDSSALAGDSKNIQYF	TGCAGTGCTAGAGATTCCTCCGCACTAGCGGGGGATTCCAAAAACATTCAGTACTTC
TRBJ2-5	TRBV20-1	TRBD2	many	CSANRGGGTEETQYF	TGCAGTGCAAATCGGGGCGGGGGTACCGAAGAGACCCAGTACTTC
TRBJ2-3	TRBV7-8	TRBD2	NA	CASSSIPHPSGGASDTQYF	TGTGCCAGCAGCTCTATACCCCACCCTAGCGGGGGGGCCTCAGATACGCAGTATTTT
TRBJ2-4	TRBV5-1	NA	many	CASQGGSTTRDIQYF	TGCGCCAGCCAAGGGGGAAGTACTACCCGGGACATTCAGTACTTC
TRBJ2-3	TRBV7-2	TRBD1	many	CASSRKGQGTDTQYF	TGTGCCAGCAGCCGAAAAGGACAGGGCACAGATACGCAGTATTTT
TRBJ1-5	TRBV6-1	NA	few	CASNRDGDSNQPQHF	TGTGCCAGCAATCGGGACGGTGATAGCAATCAGCCCCAGCATTTT
TRBJ2-7	TRBV3-1	NA	few	CASSQAGYSYEQYF	TGTGCCAGCAGCCAAGCAGGTTACAGCTACGAGCAGTACTTC
TRBJ2-1	TRBV30	TRBD1	NA	CASDRSSYNEQFF	TGTGCCTCGGACAGGAGCTCCTACAATGAGCAGTTCTTC
TRBJ2-7	TRBV5-6	TRBD1	many	CASSAGTGSYEQYF	TGTGCCAGCAGCGCCGGGACAGGGTCCTACGAGCAGTACTTC
TRBJ2-7	TRBV25-1	NA	many	CASSGDFYEQYF	TGTGCCAGCAGTGGGGATTTCTACGAGCAGTACTTC
TRBJ2-7	TRBV3-1	NA	few	CASSQEAGHAYEQYF	TGTGCCAGCAGCCAAGAAGCGGGACACGCCTACGAGCAGTACTTC
TRBJ1-6	TRBV7-6	NA	few	CASSSDTLRGSPLHF	TGTGCCAGCAGTTCAGACACCCTCCGAGGTTCACCCCTCCACTTT
TRBJ1-1	TRBV3-1	NA	NA	CASSTVPTPNTEAFF	TGTGCCAGCAGCACTGTCCCGACCCCGAACACTGAAGCTTTCTTT
TRBJ2-2	TRBV29-1	NA	few	CSSRIQGSGELFF	TGCAGCTCACGAATACAGGGATCTGGGGAGCTGTTTTTT
TRBJ2-2	TRBV7-2	TRBD2	few	CASSLAKEEGSGDTGELFF	TGTGCCAGCAGCTTAGCGAAGGAGGAAGGTAGCGGGGACACCGGGGAGCTGTTTTTT
TRBJ2-3	TRBV7-9	NA	NA	CASSFGSYTDTQYF	TGTGCCAGCAGCTTCGGTAGCTACACAGATACGCAGTATTTT
TRBJ1-4	TRBV28	NA	many	CASSFPGKLFF	TGTGCCAGCAGTTTCCCGGGAAAACTGTTTTTT
TRBJ2-7	TRBV11-2	TRBD1	NA	CASGQASYEQYF	TGTGCCAGCGGACAGGCTTCCTACGAGCAGTACTTC
TRBJ1-1	TRBV6-6	NA	NA	CASSDYSNTEAFF	TGTGCCAGCAGTGACTATTCGAACACTGAAGCTTTCTTT
TRBJ2-1	TRBV7-9	NA	many	CASSYNNEQFF	TGTGCCAGCAGCTACAACAATGAGCAGTTCTTC
TRBJ2-3	TRBV6-5	TRBD1	NA	CASTTRQGLTDTQYF	TGTGCCAGCACCACTCGACAGGGTTTGACAGATACGCAGTATTTT
TRBJ1-2	TRBV30	NA	few	CAWSLKTSNYGYTF	TGTGCCTGGAGTTTAAAAACCTCCAACTATGGCTACACCTTC
TRBJ2-5	TRBV5-1	NA	many	CASSLVMDPIRWQETQYF	TGCGCCAGCAGCTTGGTGATGGACCCGATAAGGTGGCAAGAGACCCAGTACTTC
TRBJ1-1	TRBV6-2/TRBV6-3	NA	few	CASELRLNTEAFF	TGTGCCAGCGAGCTTCGGTTGAACACTGAAGCTTTCTTT
TRBJ2-1	TRBV3-1	NA	NA	CASSQDLVEQFF	TGTGCCAGCAGCCAAGATCTAGTTGAGCAGTTCTTC
TRBJ1-5	TRBV29-1	NA	NA	CSVGTDYSNQPQHF	TGCAGCGTTGGGACGGACTATAGCAATCAGCCCCAGCATTTT
TRBJ2-5	TRBV5-6	TRBD1	few	CASSRPGQGVEETQYF	TGTGCCAGCAGCCGGCCGGGACAGGGGGTCGAAGAGACCCAGTACTTC
TRBJ1-1	TRBV6-2/TRBV6-3	NA	few	CASRDTGEAFF	TGTGCCAGTCGGGACACTGGGGAAGCTTTCTTT
TRBJ1-6	TRBV3-1	NA	NA	CASSPPHLSSPLHF	TGTGCCAGCAGCCCCCCTCACCTGAGTTCACCCCTCCACTTT
TRBJ2-3	TRBV7-2	NA	few	CASSQSDTQYF	TGTGCCAGCAGCCAATCGGATACGCAGTATTTT
TRBJ2-3	TRBV4-2	NA	many	CASSQEETYNGDTQYF	TGTGCCAGCAGCCAAGAAGAGACCTATAATGGGGATACGCAGTATTTT
TRBJ1-1	TRBV5-1	TRBD1	few	CASSILTGANTEAFF	TGCGCCAGCAGCATCCTGACAGGGGCTAACACTGAAGCTTTCTTT
TRBJ2-7	TRBV3-1	NA	NA	CASSHYGRGEQYF	TGTGCCAGCAGCCACTATGGCCGCGGGGAGCAGTACTTC
TRBJ2-7	TRBV20-1	TRBD2	many	CSARGAGEAYYEQYF	TGCAGTGCTAGAGGAGCGGGGGAGGCCTACTACGAGCAGTACTTC
TRBJ2-5	TRBV6-2/TRBV6-3	NA	many	CASSPRLYQETQYF	TGTGCCAGCAGTCCCAGGCTGTACCAAGAGACCCAGTACTTC
TRBJ2-3	TRBV7-2	NA	few	CASSLGVPAVDTQYF	TGTGCCAGCAGCCTAGGCGTCCCGGCGGTAGATACGCAGTATTTT
TRBJ1-1	TRBV12-3/TRBV12-4	NA	many	CASSLMGGASAEAFF	TGTGCCAGCAGTTTAATGGGGGGCGCGTCGGCTGAAGCTTTCTTT